Described below is a single T cell receptor (beta chain) sequence and its context. Its target is unknown. TCRdb's table, derived via immunoSEQ multiplex PCR, lists solely in-frame clones and lacks some. The data hold about 2,500,000 clones, with roughly nine tenths observed a single time. Study donors comprised healthy, HIV-negative adults devoid of recent acute infection or vaccination. CD45RA-negative memory and CD45RA+ naive subsets were split from the CD4+ cells. The data were taken from a study of shared clonotypes between healthy human individuals. General study points: Richness estimates generally favored naive over memory subsets. An expected dependence of interdonor clonotype sharing on sequencing depth was noted.

The germline CDR1 and CDR2 sequences are SGHNT and YYREEE (reference sequence). This CDR3 is built from 14 residues. J gave up 6 bases and V 4 bases, and 2 bases lay outside the gene matches. The rearrangement joins TRBV5-4 to TRBJ2-7, with 15 bases aligning to TRBD2. This sequence originates from a man aged 18 to 30 in good health. What was sequenced was naive CD4+ T cells sorted from blood. The sample's subset: CD45RA+ positively selected. CDR3 nucleotides: TGTGCCAGCAGCGAGGGACTAGCGGGAGGCGAGCAGTACTTC. It translates to CASSEGLAGGEQYF.